This record covers a single TCR beta chain. The antigen is not known. Primers: 60 Vbeta forward and 13 Jbeta reverse. The assay was immunoSEQ multiplex PCR, and TCRdb's table has in-frame clones only and misses some. The repertoire includes 150,000 to 200,000 clones, 60% to 80% of them detected once, and about 0.93% sits in the top ten. This entry comes from a study of cytomegalovirus exposure and HLA in healthy donors. Whole-study context: Unique TCR beta sequences numbering some 120 million came from roughly 180 million T cells in an earlier analysis. Study outcomes and limitations: TCR beta chain V- and J-gene trimming was linked, in a later analysis, to a missense variant in DCLRE1C. Previous analysis showed most TCR beta V segments were productive about 87% or about 30% of the time.

V trimming: 2 bases; J trimming: 5 bases; junction bases outside the gene matches: 12. Germline CDR1 reads SGHVS; CDR2 reads FQNEAQ. The CDR3 extends over 17 amino acids. The J gene is TRBJ2-3, the V gene TRBV7-8, with 8 positions matching TRBD2. Sample: PBMCs. The receptor's source is a woman aged 45-60 years in good health and CMV-seropositive. CDR3 in DNA: TGTGCCAGCAGCTTACGAACCAGCGGGAGTAAGCGAGATACGCAGTATTTT. This codes for CASSLRTSGSKRDTQYF.